This T cell receptor beta chain was obtained from a study of blood T cell repertoires in COVID-19. The J segment lost 6 bases and the V segment lost 4 bases, leaving 10 bases of the junction unmatched. The CDR3 consists of 14 residues. Germline assignment: CDR1 SGDLS and CDR2 YYNGEE. The data were produced by immunoSEQ multiplex PCR, yet TCRdb's version contains in-frame clones alone and is incomplete. The table includes around 180,000 clones, more than 80% detected once. The sequencing input was peripheral blood. The rearrangement joins TRBV9 to TRBJ2-7; TRBD1 matches at 7 bases. This TCR came from a human donor in a cohort sampled during active COVID-19. The CDR3 is CASSSPGQLPEQYF. The CDR3 DNA is TGTGCCAGCAGCTCCCCGGGACAGCTCCCCGAGCAGTACTTC.